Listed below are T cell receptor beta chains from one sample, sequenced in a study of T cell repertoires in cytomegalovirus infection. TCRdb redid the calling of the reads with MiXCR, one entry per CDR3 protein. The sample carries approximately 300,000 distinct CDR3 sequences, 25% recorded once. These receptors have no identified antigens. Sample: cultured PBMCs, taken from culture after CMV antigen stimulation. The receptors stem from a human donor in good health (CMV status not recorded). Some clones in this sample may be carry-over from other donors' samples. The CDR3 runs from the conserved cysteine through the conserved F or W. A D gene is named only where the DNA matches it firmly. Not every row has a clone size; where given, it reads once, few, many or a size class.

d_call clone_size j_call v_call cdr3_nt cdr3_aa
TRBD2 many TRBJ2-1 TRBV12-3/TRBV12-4 TGTGCCAGCAGTCCCGGGACTACTTCGTACAATGAGCAGTTCTTC CASSPGTTSYNEQFF
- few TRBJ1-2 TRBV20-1 TGCAGTGCTAGAGATACAGGAGCCTCGGGGGGCTACACCTTC CSARDTGASGGYTF
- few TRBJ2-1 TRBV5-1 TGCGCCAGCAGCCCCGGGCCCAGTAATGAGCAGTTCTTC CASSPGPSNEQFF
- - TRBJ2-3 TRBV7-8 TGTGCCAGCAGCCCCGGACTGAGGACAGATACGCAGTGTTTT CASSPGLRTDTQCF
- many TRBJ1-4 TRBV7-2 TGTGCCAGCAGCTTAGAGCTTTATCAGGGTTTGAGTGAAAAACTGTTTTTT CASSLELYQGLSEKLFF
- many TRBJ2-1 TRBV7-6 TGTGCCAGCAGCTCTAGAGGGGATTACAATGAGCAGTTCTTC CASSSRGDYNEQFF
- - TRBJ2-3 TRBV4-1 TGCGCCAGCAGCCAAAATGAACGGGTCACAGATACGCAGTATTTT CASSQNERVTDTQYF
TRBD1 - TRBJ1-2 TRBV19 TGTGCCAGTAGTCTTGGGACAGGGGATAACTATGGCTACACCTTC CASSLGTGDNYGYTF
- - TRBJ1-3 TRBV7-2 TGTGCCAGCAGCCCGAACCCCTCTGGAAACACCATATATTTT CASSPNPSGNTIYF
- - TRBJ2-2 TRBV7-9 TGTGCCAGCAGCTTACCCTCCCAGTTAGGCACCGGGGAGCTGTTTTTT CASSLPSQLGTGELFF
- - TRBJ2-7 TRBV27 TGTGCCAGCAGTCCGAGGGACCGCAGCTCCTACGAGCAGTACTTC CASSPRDRSSYEQYF
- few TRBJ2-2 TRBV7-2 TGTGCCAGCAGCCCAATCGGGACCACCAACACCGGGGAGCTGTTTTTT CASSPIGTTNTGELFF
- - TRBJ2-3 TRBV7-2 TGTGCCAGCAGCTTCCGAGATTTGGATACGCAGTATTTT CASSFRDLDTQYF
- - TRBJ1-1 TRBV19 TGTGCCAGTAGTATAGGAGGGTCTGGTGTAGAAGCTTTCTTT CASSIGGSGVEAFF
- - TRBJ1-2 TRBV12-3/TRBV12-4 TGTGCCAGCAGCCCCGCGTACTATGGCTACACCTTC CASSPAYYGYTF
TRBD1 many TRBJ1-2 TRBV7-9 TGTGCCAGCAGCTTACTAGGGGGCGGCTACACCTTC CASSLLGGGYTF
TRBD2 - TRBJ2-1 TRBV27 TGTGCCAGCAGTAATCCGCTAGCGGGGTTACACAATGAGCAGTTCTTC CASSNPLAGLHNEQFF
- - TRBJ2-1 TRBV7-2 TGTGCCAGCAGCCCCGTCAATGATAGATACAATGAGCAGTTCTTC CASSPVNDRYNEQFF
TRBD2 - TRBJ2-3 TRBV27 TGTGCCAGCAGAGATAGCGGGATCGGTACAGATACGCAGTATTTT CASRDSGIGTDTQYF
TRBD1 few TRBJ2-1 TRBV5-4 TGTGCCAGCAGCGGGGGGACAGGGGGAGCAAACAATGAGCAGTTCTTC CASSGGTGGANNEQFF
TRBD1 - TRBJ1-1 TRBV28 TGTGCCAGCAGTCCTGGGGACAGGGGAGTCACTGAAGCTTTCTTT CASSPGDRGVTEAFF
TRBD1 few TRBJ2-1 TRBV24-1 TGTGCCACCAGTCAACAGGGGAGCTCCTACAATGAGCAGTTCTTC CATSQQGSSYNEQFF
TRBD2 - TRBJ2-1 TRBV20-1 TGCAGTGCTAGACCACTAGCGGGAGGATTCAATGAGCAGTTCTTC CSARPLAGGFNEQFF